The sequence of this T cell receptor beta chain was determined in a study of blood T cell repertoires in COVID-19. Study context: The cDNA or gDNA used as material had been derived from T cells, B-cell-depleted T cells, or PBMCs.

The study assigned cohorts using participant-reported clinical history. Authors' methods: Amplification of reference gene primers was used by the study to estimate nucleated cell counts. The method was immunoSEQ multiplex PCR; TCRdb's version includes in-frame clones alone and lacks a portion of them. The D gene and trimming were derived from the DNA, and the V and J assignments and clone size from that table. The table records approximately 300,000 clones, roughly nine tenths of them present only once. The clonotype comes from a woman in her twenties or thirties who had been exposed to COVID-19. Sequenced: PBMCs or T cells enriched from blood (not recorded which).

This CDR3 reads CASSILQGAYTEAFF. The CDR3 DNA follows: TGTGCCAGCAGTATTCTCCAGGGGGCGTACACTGAAGCTTTCTTT. The chain combines TRBV6-5 with TRBJ1-1; TRBD1 aligns across 8 bases. The CDR3 consists of 15 residues. With V trimmed by 5 bases and J by 3 bases, 8 bases remained unmatched. Germline V gene lookup returns CDR1 MNHEY and CDR2 SVGAGI.